This passage covers 21 T cell receptor beta chains from one sample sequenced in a study of blood T cell repertoires in COVID-19. Libraries were prepared by immunoSEQ multiplex PCR; TCRdb keeps only in-frame clonotypes and omits some of them. The top ten hold 6.2% of the sample, which has 180,000 or so clones, 75% to 90% seen once. The source material was PBMCs or T cells enriched from blood (not recorded which). The receptors originated from a man between 40 and 49 years old who had recovered from COVID-19.

The chain links TRBV28 to TRBJ2-7; 11 nucleotides align to TRBD1. After removal of 8 bases from V and 5 bases from J, the junction contained 14 bases not matched to a gene. CDR1 is MDHEN and CDR2 is SYDVKM in the germline V gene. This CDR3 has 16 residues. CDR3 DNA sequence: TGTGCCAGCCGTTCCCCCGCCGGGACAGGGGGTAACGAGCAGTACTTC. It yields the protein CASRSPAGTGGNEQYF.

The chain recombines TRBV5-5 with TRBJ1-3, with TRBD1 matching 8 bases. The CDR3 has 13 amino acids. With V trimmed by 4 bases and J by 6 bases, 3 bases remained unmatched. The germline gives CDR1 SGHKS, CDR2 YYEKEE (reference sequence). The CDR3 bases are TGTGCCAGCAGCGTGGACAGGGTAAACACCATATATTTT. Encoded protein: CASSVDRVNTIYF.

This chain connects TRBV27 to TRBJ2-1; 7 bases line up with TRBD1. With 0 bases clipped from V and 7 bases from J, the junction kept 3 bases outside the gene matches. The germline CDR1 and CDR2 sequences are MNHEY and SMNVEV (reference sequence). The CDR3 is made up of 14 amino acids. The CDR3 protein is CASSLSTGLNEQFF. The CDR3 DNA is TGTGCCAGCAGTTTATCGACAGGGTTGAATGAGCAGTTCTTC.

With respect to this clone: This CDR3 is also generated by other DNA sequences in the sample. This rearrangement joins TRBV28 to TRBJ2-1; D unresolved. The CDR3 sequence is 12 residues long. The V and J ends lost 6 bases and 3 bases respectively, with 6 bases between them. Germline values: CDR1 MDHEN, CDR2 SYDVKM. This CDR3 is CASSLSYNEQFF. CDR3 DNA sequence: TGTGCCAGCAGCCTGAGCTACAATGAGCAGTTCTTC.

This chain links TRBV19 with TRBJ1-5, with D perhaps matching TRBD1 (6 bases). This CDR3 is built from 15 residues. Trimming cost V 7 bases and J 4 bases, with 17 bases left between them. Germline CDR1 LNHDA, CDR2 SQIVND (reference sequence). The CDR3 is CASTSSGGQNQPQHF. The DNA of the CDR3 is TGTGCCAGTACATCCTCGGGGGGCCAGAATCAGCCCCAGCATTTT.

A single count supports this clone. The V gene is TRBV12-1, the J gene TRBJ1-1; TRBD1, as called in the table, went unchecked against the DNA. TRBV12-1 is described as a pseudogene. The CDR3 contains 13 residues. This CDR3 reads CANPPGQNTEAFF. The CDR3 DNA reads as TGTGCCAACCCACCGGGACAGAACACTGAAGCTTTCTTT.

V usage is TRBV5-1 and J usage is TRBJ1-5; TRBD1 matches at 10 bases. CDR1 SGHRS and CDR2 YFSETQ come from the germline V gene. The V gene end was trimmed by 3 bases and the J gene end by 3 bases; junction bases not matched to a gene: 3. This CDR3 has 15 amino acids. The CDR3 DNA reads TGCGCCAGCAGCTACGGGACAGGGGACAATCAGCCCCAGCATTTT. This sequence encodes CASSYGTGDNQPQHF. The variable domain in full, completed from reference TRBV5-1 and TRBJ1-5, reads KAGVTQTPRYLIKTRGQQVTLSCSPISGHRSVSWYQQTPGQGLQFLFEYFSETQRNKGNFPGRFSGRQFSNSRSEMNVSTLELGDSALYLCASSYGTGDNQPQHFGDGTRLSIL.

The V gene is TRBV4-1, the J gene TRBJ1-1; tentatively, D is TRBD1 (6 bases). Germline values: CDR1 MGHRA, CDR2 YSYEKL. This CDR3 region has 14 residues. V was pared by 1 base and J by 7 bases, with 13 bases between. The CDR3 region is CASSQGLRGREAFF. In DNA form, the CDR3 reads TGCGCCAGCAGCCAAGGCCTGCGGGGGCGTGAAGCTTTCTTT.

V usage is TRBV30 and J usage is TRBJ2-3; D call uncertain. CDR3 length: 15 amino acids. Per germline, CDR1 GTSNPN and CDR2 SVGIG (reference sequence). With 0 bases removed from V and 0 bases from J, the gap between germline ends came to 10 bases. In nucleotides, the CDR3 is TGTGCCTGGAGTGTTGGCGGTACTAGCACAGATACGCAGTATTTT. It encodes CAWSVGGTSTDTQYF.

The chain is built from TRBV9 and TRBJ1-5; D perhaps matches TRBD1 (5 bases). The CDR3 totals 14 residues. Trimming stripped 3 bases from V and 5 bases from J, with 12 bases between. Germline CDR1 SGDLS, CDR2 YYNGEE. CDR3 sequence (DNA): TGTGCCAGCAGCGAGGGGACTTTAGATCAGCCCCAGCATTTT. This sequence encodes CASSEGTLDQPQHF.

The chain employs TRBV27 and TRBJ1-1, with D unclear. Germline assignment: CDR1 MNHEY and CDR2 SMNVEV (reference sequence). The CDR3 is made up of 15 amino acids. Trimming removed 7 bases from V and 0 bases from J, with 15 bases in between. In nucleotides, the CDR3 is TGTGCCAGCACCTCCGGCGGATACATGAACACTGAAGCTTTCTTT. Residues: CASTSGGYMNTEAFF.

This clone appeared once. The V call is TRBV9, the J call TRBJ2-3; D remains unclear. The CDR3 has 14 amino acids. V lost 0 bases to trimming and J lost 2 bases, with 7 bases between them. Per the germline V gene, CDR1 is SGDLS and CDR2 is YYNGEE. As DNA, the CDR3 is TGTGCCAGCAGCGTAGGAACTTTCACAGATACGCAGTATTTT. Its protein product is CASSVGTFTDTQYF.

The V call is TRBV4-1, the J call TRBJ2-1, with 9 positions matching TRBD2. This CDR3 has 15 amino acids. Germline V gene lookup returns CDR1 MGHRA and CDR2 YSYEKL. The ends lost 1 base at V and 7 bases at J; junction bases unmatched: 5. CDR3 in DNA: TGCGCCAGCAGCCAAGGGAGCGGGAGGTGGAATGAGCAGTTCTTC. Residues: CASSQGSGRWNEQFF.

For this clone: Since a much larger clone is just one base distant, this may be a read error. The genes are TRBV4-1 and TRBJ1-3; D gene ambiguous. The CDR3 has 11 residues. CDR1 is MGHRA and CDR2 is YSYEKL in the germline V gene. V shed 4 bases and J shed 4 bases, with 2 bases lying between them. The CDR3 nucleotides read TGCGCCAGCAGCCCGGGAAACACCATATATTTT. This codes for CASSPGNTIYF.

The V call is TRBV19, the J call TRBJ1-5; D is unclear. The CDR3 is 14 amino acids. V lost 3 bases and J lost 0, with 6 bases in between. Germline lookup yields CDR1 LNHDA and CDR2 SQIVND (reference sequence). The CDR3 coding sequence is TGTGCCAGTAGTATGGTGAGTAGCAATCAGCCCCAGCATTTT. Translating gives CASSMVSSNQPQHF.

This clone was counted between two and nine times. The chain is built from TRBV11-2 and TRBJ1-2, with D perhaps TRBD1 (6 bases). The ends were cut back, 1 base at V and 1 base at J, with 19 bases in the middle. CDR1 is SGHAT and CDR2 is FQNNGV in the germline V gene. The CDR3 is made up of 18 amino acids. The CDR3 here is CASSLGWPGQGFNYGYTF. DNA for the CDR3: TGTGCCAGCAGCTTAGGTTGGCCAGGGCAGGGGTTTAACTATGGCTACACCTTC.

The chain is built from TRBV2 and TRBJ1-2, with 12 bases identical to TRBD1. In germline, CDR1 is SNHLY, CDR2 FYNNEI. The ends lost 4 bases at V and 6 bases at J; junction bases unmatched: 3. The CDR3 totals 14 residues. The DNA for the CDR3 is TGTGCCAGCAGTGCGGGACAGGGGGCGAATGGCTACACCTTC. Amino acids: CASSAGQGANGYTF. Complete variable domain (other parts from reference TRBV2 and TRBJ1-2): EPEVTQTPSHQVTQMGQEVILRCVPISNHLYFYWYRQILGQKVEFLVSFYNNEISEKSEIFDDQFSVERPDGSNFTLKIRSTKLEDSAMYFCASSAGQGANGYTFGSGTRLTVV.

This clone was detected a few times. The chain joins TRBV12-3 or TRBV12-4 to TRBJ1-6; no clear D. V was cut by 3 bases and J by 11 bases, with 8 bases left in between. This CDR3 is built from 12 residues. The DNA for the CDR3 is TGTGCCAGCAGTTTCCTCGGGACACCCCTCCACTTT. Its translation is CASSFLGTPLHF.

This clone came up a few times. The V and J genes are TRBV7-6 and TRBJ1-1, with 9 nucleotides matching TRBD1. The germline CDR1 and CDR2 sequences are SGHVS and FNYEAQ. Germline trimming cut 2 bases from V and 0 bases from J; bases unmatched to any gene: 4. This CDR3 has 16 residues. The CDR3 sequence: CASSLTGGSLNTEAFF. In DNA, the CDR3 is TGTGCCAGCAGCTTAACAGGGGGCTCCTTGAACACTGAAGCTTTCTTT. The full variable domain, with the rest looked up from reference TRBV7-6 and TRBJ1-1, is GAGVSQSPRYKVTKRGQDVALRCDPISGHVSLYWYRQALGQGPEFLTYFNYEAQQDKSGLPNDRFSAERPEGSISTLTIQRTEQRDSAMYRCASSLTGGSLNTEAFFGQGTRLTVV.

This clone was found once. The rearrangement joins TRBV11-1 to TRBJ2-1; the D gene is possibly TRBD2 (5 bases). CDR1 SGHAT and CDR2 FQDESV come from the germline V gene (reference sequence). Trimming pared 4 bases from V and 3 bases from J, leaving 16 bases between. The CDR3 is 16 amino acids. CDR3 DNA sequence: TGTGCCAGCAGCTCGAGTCAAGGGCGGGTCTACAATGAGCAGTTCTTC. Translating it yields CASSSSQGRVYNEQFF.

CDR3 DNA sequence: TGTGCCAGCAGCTTGGAAGGGGGCGCGGGCAATCAGCCCCAGCATTTT. This codes for CASSLEGGAGNQPQHF. The chain links TRBV11-2 to TRBJ1-5; the match to TRBD1 covers 7 bases. CDR3 size: 16 residues. V lost 3 bases, J lost 2 bases, and 7 bases stayed unmatched. Per germline, CDR1 SGHAT and CDR2 FQNNGV.